The source of this T cell receptor (beta chain) is a study of cytomegalovirus exposure and HLA in healthy donors. Use of 60 Vbeta and 13 Jbeta primers characterized the PCR. TCRdb keeps only in-frame clones here, not all; method: immunoSEQ multiplex PCR. Among about 140,000 clones listed, about 80% were seen once. Study-level results: Rare TCR sequences dominated, though some public TCRs recurred in many donors.

To note about this clone: Its antigen is undetermined.

The receptor was isolated from a woman aged 55-69 years in good health and CMV-seropositive. Sequenced material: PBMCs.

The CDR3 nucleotides read TGTGCCAGCAGGAGGACAGTCTACAATGAGCAGTTCTTC. Residues: CASRRTVYNEQFF. The rearrangement links TRBV6-5 to TRBJ2-1, with TRBD1 as a possible D gene (6 bases). The CDR3 has 13 residues. The V end was cut by 6 bases, the J end by 3 bases, with 9 bases between. CDR1 is MNHEY and CDR2 is SVGAGI in the germline V gene.